Below, 24 T cell receptor beta chains from the same sample are listed, as sequenced in a study of cytomegalovirus exposure and HLA in healthy donors. Amplification used 60 Vbeta primers and 13 Jbeta primers. TCRdb keeps only in-frame clones here, not all; method: immunoSEQ multiplex PCR. The listing contains 150,000 or so clones. Input material: PBMCs. The origin of the receptors is a woman aged 45-65 years in good health and CMV-seronegative.

The chain is built from TRBV11-1 and TRBJ2-5; 8 nucleotides line up with TRBD1. V lost 2 bases to trimming and J lost 1 base; unmatched junction nucleotides: 9. This CDR3 spans 17 amino acids. The germline gives CDR1 SGHAT, CDR2 FQDESV (reference sequence). The CDR3 is CASSLSLGRGPQETQYF. The CDR3 DNA reads TGTGCCAGCAGCTTAAGTCTCGGCAGGGGGCCCCAAGAGACCCAGTACTTC.

The J gene is TRBJ2-1, the V gene TRBV27; 11 nucleotides line up with TRBD2. CDR1 and CDR2 from the germline V gene are MNHEY and SMNVEV (reference sequence). The CDR3 runs 15 residues. The J segment lost 3 bases and the V segment lost 5 bases, leaving 3 bases of the junction unmatched. The CDR3 here is CASSPGTSGYNEQFF. CDR3 in DNA: TGTGCCAGCAGTCCTGGGACTAGCGGCTACAATGAGCAGTTCTTC.

V usage is TRBV11-2 and J usage is TRBJ1-1; D is undetermined. The CDR3 extends over 13 amino acids. The V end lost 5 bases, the J end lost 0 bases, and 7 bases lay between the germline ends. Germline lookup yields CDR1 SGHAT and CDR2 FQNNGV. The CDR3 here is CASSLSMNTEAFF. Here the CDR3 DNA reads TGTGCCAGCAGCCTATCTATGAACACTGAAGCTTTCTTT.

The CDR3 nucleotides read TGTGCAAGTCGCTTAGCCCGAGGACAGGGTGGAGCCAACGAGCAGTACTTC. Protein: CASRLARGQGGANEQYF. V is TRBV12-2 and J is TRBJ2-7; the DNA was not compared with TRBD1, the D call given in the table. TRBV12-2 is listed as a pseudogene. The CDR3 is made up of 17 amino acids.

The V and J genes are TRBV29-1 and TRBJ2-6; D perhaps matches TRBD1 (5 bases). The CDR3 covers 14 residues. The V gene's germline CDR1 is SQVTM and CDR2 ANQGSEA. V lost 5 bases, J lost 4 bases, and 12 bases lay in between. The CDR3 nucleotides read TGCAGCGTTCTTCAGGGCGGAGGGGCCAACGTCCTGACTTTC. Encoded protein: CSVLQGGGANVLTF.

The chain combines TRBV7-9 with TRBJ2-7, with TRBD1 matching 7 bases. With V trimmed by 5 bases and J by 3 bases, 7 bases remained unmatched. Germline CDR1 SEHNR, CDR2 FQNEAQ (reference sequence). This CDR3 is 14 amino acids long. CDR3 sequence (DNA): TGTGCCAGCAGCGGGCAGGGACAGAGCTACGAGCAGTACTTC. Translating it yields CASSGQGQSYEQYF. Complete variable domain (other parts from reference TRBV7-9 and TRBJ2-7): DTGVSQNPRHKITKRGQNVTFRCDPISEHNRLYWYRQTLGQGPEFLTYFQNEAQLEKSRLLSDRFSAERPKGSFSTLEIQRTEQGDSAMYLCASSGQGQSYEQYFGPGTRLTVT.

The rearrangement joins TRBV9 to TRBJ2-1; tentatively, D is TRBD1 (5 bases). Germline loops: CDR1 SGDLS, CDR2 YYNGEE. CDR3 length: 16 amino acids. V lost 0 bases to trimming and J lost 0 bases, with 10 bases between them. CDR3 sequence: CASSVGGGSSYNEQFF. The DNA of the CDR3 is TGTGCCAGCAGCGTAGGGGGCGGTAGCTCCTACAATGAGCAGTTCTTC.

The chain uses TRBV12-5 and TRBJ2-1, with 7 positions matching TRBD2. CDR1 is LGHNT, CDR2 FRNRAP, per germline. V lost 2 bases and J lost 6; bases outside the gene matches: 7. CDR3 size: 15 residues. As DNA, the CDR3 is TGTGCTAGTGGTTTGACTAGCGTTAGAATCAATGAGCAGTTCTTC. Encoded protein: CASGLTSVRINEQFF.

The chain uses TRBV5-6 and TRBJ2-1, with 7 bases aligning to TRBD2. Trimming at V came to 1 base and at J to 7 bases, leaving 8 bases not matched to a gene. Per germline, CDR1 SGHDT and CDR2 YYEEEE. The CDR3 spans 15 residues. The CDR3 region is CASSLPWRETNEQFF. CDR3 nucleotide sequence: TGTGCCAGCAGCTTGCCTTGGCGGGAGACAAATGAGCAGTTCTTC.

The V and J genes are TRBV7-6 and TRBJ2-7; 7 bases are a match to TRBD1. The CDR3 length is 15 residues. Trimming cost V 5 bases and J 0 bases; bases outside gene matches: 7. CDR1 and CDR2 (germline): SGHVS, FNYEAQ. This CDR3 is CASSPKDRSSYEQYF. The CDR3 coding sequence is TGTGCCAGCAGCCCTAAGGACAGGAGCTCCTACGAGCAGTACTTC.

V and J are TRBV4-3 and TRBJ2-3; the match to TRBD2 covers 8 bases. CDR3 length: 19 amino acids. J gave up 0 bases and V 0 bases, and 11 bases lay outside the gene matches. Germline CDR1 reads LGHNA; CDR2 reads YSLEER. CDR3 bases: TGCGCCAGCAGCCAAGATCTTATAAGGGCTAGCGGGAGCACAGATACGCAGTATTTT. It specifies CASSQDLIRASGSTDTQYF.

The chain carries TRBV30 and TRBJ1-1; 8 bases are shared with TRBD1. The CDR3 covers 14 residues. CDR1 is GTSNPN and CDR2 is SVGIG in the germline V gene (reference sequence). J gave up 1 base and V 0 bases, and 1 base lay outside the gene matches. The CDR3 region has the DNA TGTGCCTGGAGTGTTGGACAGGGGAACACTGAAGCTTTCTTT. This gives the protein CAWSVGQGNTEAFF.

The chain employs TRBV6-4 and TRBJ1-2; D is perhaps TRBD1 (6 bases). Per the germline V gene, CDR1 is MRHNA and CDR2 is SNTAGT. V lost 0 bases to trimming and J lost 4 bases, with 18 bases between them. This CDR3 has 17 amino acids. CDR3 nucleotides: TGTGCCAGCAGTGACTCGGAGCAGGGGCCCCCGCTCTATGGCTACACCTTC. It codes for CASSDSEQGPPLYGYTF.

The J gene is TRBJ2-7, the V gene TRBV7-2; the D gene is possibly TRBD1 (5 bases). This CDR3 region has 14 residues. Trimming left V 5 bases short and J 5 bases short, with 16 bases between. Germline CDR1 reads SGHTA; CDR2 reads FQGNSA. CDR3 sequence: CASSPPQVPHEQYF. The CDR3 bases are TGTGCCAGCAGCCCTCCACAGGTTCCCCACGAGCAGTACTTC.

This chain uses TRBV6-6 with TRBJ1-5; D call uncertain. CDR1 and CDR2 from the germline V gene are MNHNY and SVGAGI (reference sequence). V was cut by 0 bases and J by 7 bases, with 10 bases left in between. The CDR3 extends over 14 amino acids. The CDR3 region is CASSYSRDGQPQHF. CDR3 nucleotide sequence: TGTGCCAGCAGTTACTCGCGGGATGGGCAGCCCCAGCATTTT.

The V and J genes are TRBV13 and TRBJ2-7, with D uncertain. V lost 2 bases to trimming and J lost 3 bases, with 14 bases between them. The germline gives CDR1 PRHDT, CDR2 FYEKMQ (reference sequence). The CDR3 is 15 residues long. The DNA of the CDR3 is TGTGCCAGCAGCTTAAAATTTAGTAATATCTACGAGCAGTACTTC. The encoded protein is CASSLKFSNIYEQYF.

The rearrangement uses TRBV6-6 and TRBJ2-7; 8 nucleotides match TRBD2. The germline V gene encodes CDR1 MNHNY and CDR2 SVGAGI (reference sequence). The length of the CDR3 is 16 residues. V trimming: 2 bases; J trimming: 5 bases; junction bases outside the gene matches: 11. The CDR3 here is CASSYPTGGGKNEQYF. In DNA, the CDR3 is TGTGCCAGCAGTTACCCAACCGGGGGGGGCAAAAACGAGCAGTACTTC.

This sequence joins TRBV7-3 and TRBJ2-7; TRBD1 matches at 9 bases. The length of the CDR3 is 13 residues. Germline V lookup: CDR1 SGHTA, CDR2 FQGTGA. Unmatched junction bases numbered 8, after V lost 8 bases and J lost 6 bases. The CDR3 region has the DNA TGTGCCAGCGCCGGGACAGGGTTAACCGAGCAGTACTTC. Residues: CASAGTGLTEQYF.

The chain links TRBV5-5 to TRBJ1-1, with 8 bases matching TRBD1. This CDR3 contains 15 residues. V shed 8 bases and J 3 bases; nucleotides not matched to a gene: 12. Germline values: CDR1 SGHKS, CDR2 YYEKEE (reference sequence). The CDR3, as DNA: TGTGCCAGTACGGGCCCGAACAGGGGGGACACTGAAGCTTTCTTT. This translates into CASTGPNRGDTEAFF.

This chain uses TRBV7-9 with TRBJ2-1, with 7 positions matching TRBD1. The germline V gene has CDR1 SEHNR and CDR2 FQNEAQ (reference sequence). The CDR3 contains 18 residues. The V gene end was trimmed by 5 bases and the J gene end by 2 bases; junction bases not matched to a gene: 15. Written as DNA, the CDR3 is TGTGCCAGCAGCAGCAGACCGGGACAGCCGAGAACCTACAATGAGCAGTTCTTC. Its translation is CASSSRPGQPRTYNEQFF.

The rearrangement uses TRBV30 and TRBJ2-3; 7 nucleotides line up with TRBD2. Trimming cost V 3 bases and J 4 bases; bases outside gene matches: 4. Germline V lookup: CDR1 GTSNPN, CDR2 SVGIG (reference sequence). CDR3 length: 13 amino acids. The chain's CDR3 is CAWRGRGSDTQYF. The CDR3 DNA reads TGTGCCTGGAGGGGGCGGGGGTCAGATACGCAGTATTTT.

CDR3 in amino acids: CASSQTSGEGNTQYF. Written as DNA, the CDR3 is TGCGCCAGCAGCCAAACTAGCGGGGAGGGAAATACGCAGTATTTT. The V and J genes are TRBV4-1 and TRBJ2-3; TRBD2 aligns across 10 bases. The CDR3 runs to 15 residues. Looked up from germline, CDR1 is MGHRA and CDR2 is YSYEKL. The J segment lost 7 bases and the V segment lost 2 bases, leaving 6 bases of the junction unmatched.

The V and J genes are TRBV28 and TRBJ1-5, with a weak D call TRBD1 (6 bases). V gave up 1 base and J gave up 6 bases, with 10 bases separating them. Germline values: CDR1 MDHEN, CDR2 SYDVKM. The CDR3 contains 14 residues. The CDR3 loop reads CASSLLQGLQPQHF. The CDR3 region has the DNA TGTGCCAGCAGTTTATTACAGGGCCTTCAGCCCCAGCATTTT.

The chain uses TRBV10-3 and TRBJ2-7; TRBD2 matches at 9 bases. Looked up from germline, CDR1 is ENHRY and CDR2 is SYGVKD. V was pared by 6 bases and J by 5 bases, with 14 bases of the junction left unmatched. This CDR3 has 16 residues. CDR3 sequence (DNA): TGTGCCATCAGCATTTCAAGCGGGACTAGCTTTGACGAGCAGTACTTC. As protein: CAISISSGTSFDEQYF.